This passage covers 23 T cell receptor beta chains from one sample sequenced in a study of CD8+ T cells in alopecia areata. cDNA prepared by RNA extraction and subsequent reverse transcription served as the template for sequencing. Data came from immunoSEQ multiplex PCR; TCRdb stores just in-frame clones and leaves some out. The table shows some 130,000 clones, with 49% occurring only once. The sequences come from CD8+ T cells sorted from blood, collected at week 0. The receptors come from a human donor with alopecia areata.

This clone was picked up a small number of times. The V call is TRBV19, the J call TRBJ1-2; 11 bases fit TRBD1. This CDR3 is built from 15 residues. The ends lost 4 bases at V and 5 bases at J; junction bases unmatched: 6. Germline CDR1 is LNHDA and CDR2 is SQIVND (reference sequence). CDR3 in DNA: TGTGCCAGTAGTAGGGGACAGGGGGACATATATGGCTACACCTTC. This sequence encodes CASSRGQGDIYGYTF.

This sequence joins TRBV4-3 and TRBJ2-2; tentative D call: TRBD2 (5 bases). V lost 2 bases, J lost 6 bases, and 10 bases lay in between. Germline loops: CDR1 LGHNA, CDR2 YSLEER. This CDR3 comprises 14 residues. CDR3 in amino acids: CASSQKGRAGELFF. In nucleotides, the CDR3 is TGCGCCAGCAGCCAAAAAGGGCGGGCCGGGGAGCTGTTTTTT.

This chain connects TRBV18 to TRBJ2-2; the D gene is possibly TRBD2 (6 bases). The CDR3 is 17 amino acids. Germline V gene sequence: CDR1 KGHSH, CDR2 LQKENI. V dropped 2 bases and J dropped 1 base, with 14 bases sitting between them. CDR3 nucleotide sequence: TGTGCCAGCTCACCATACCCTTCTAGCGTGAACACCGGGGAGCTGTTTTTT. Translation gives CASSPYPSSVNTGELFF.

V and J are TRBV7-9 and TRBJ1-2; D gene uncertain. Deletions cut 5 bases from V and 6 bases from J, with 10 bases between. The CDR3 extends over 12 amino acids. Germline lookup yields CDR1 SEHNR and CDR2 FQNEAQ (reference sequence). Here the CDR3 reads CASSRIMDGYTF. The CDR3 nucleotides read TGTGCCAGCAGCCGAATAATGGATGGCTACACCTTC.

CDR3 DNA: TGTGCCAGCAGCTTAATCTGGGGCTCCTCCGGTGAGCAGTACTTC. Its protein product is CASSLIWGSSGEQYF. The chain recombines TRBV13 with TRBJ2-7; perhaps TRBD1 as D (5 bases). V lost 2 bases to trimming and J lost 7 bases, with 18 bases between them. Germline V gene sequence: CDR1 PRHDT, CDR2 FYEKMQ (reference sequence). CDR3 length: 15 amino acids.

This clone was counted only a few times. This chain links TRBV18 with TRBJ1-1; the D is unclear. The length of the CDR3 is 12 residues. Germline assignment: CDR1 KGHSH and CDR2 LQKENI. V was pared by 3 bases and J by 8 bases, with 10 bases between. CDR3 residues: CASSPEVSEAFF. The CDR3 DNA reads TGTGCCAGCTCACCCGAAGTGTCGGAAGCTTTCTTT. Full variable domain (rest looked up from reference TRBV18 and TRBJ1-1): NAGVMQNPRHLVRRRGQEARLRCSPMKGHSHVYWYRQLPEEGLKFMVYLQKENIIDESGMPKERFSAEFPKEGPSILRIQQVVRGDSAAYFCASSPEVSEAFFGQGTRLTVV.

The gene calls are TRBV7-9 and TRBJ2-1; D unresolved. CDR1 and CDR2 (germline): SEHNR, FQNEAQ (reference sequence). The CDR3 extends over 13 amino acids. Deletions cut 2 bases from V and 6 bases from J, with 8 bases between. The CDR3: CASSLLGPNEQFF. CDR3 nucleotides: TGTGCCAGCAGCTTACTCGGTCCCAATGAGCAGTTCTTC. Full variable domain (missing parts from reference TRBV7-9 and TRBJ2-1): DTGVSQNPRHKITKRGQNVTFRCDPISEHNRLYWYRQTLGQGPEFLTYFQNEAQLEKSRLLSDRFSAERPKGSFSTLEIQRTEQGDSAMYLCASSLLGPNEQFFGPGTRLTVL.

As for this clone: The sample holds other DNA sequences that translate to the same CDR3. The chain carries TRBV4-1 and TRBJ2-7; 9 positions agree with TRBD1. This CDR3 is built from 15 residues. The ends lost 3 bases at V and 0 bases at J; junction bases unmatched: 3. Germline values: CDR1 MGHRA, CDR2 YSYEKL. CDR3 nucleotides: TGCGCCAGCAGCCAGGGACAGGGAAGCTCCTACGAGCAGTACTTC. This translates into CASSQGQGSSYEQYF.

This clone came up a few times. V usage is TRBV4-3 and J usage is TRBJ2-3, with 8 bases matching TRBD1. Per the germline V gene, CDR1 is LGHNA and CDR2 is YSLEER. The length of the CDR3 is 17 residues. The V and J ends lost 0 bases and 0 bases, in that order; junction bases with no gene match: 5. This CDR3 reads CASSQDPGGRSTDTQYF. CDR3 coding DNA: TGCGCCAGCAGCCAAGATCCAGGGGGCCGCAGCACAGATACGCAGTATTTT.

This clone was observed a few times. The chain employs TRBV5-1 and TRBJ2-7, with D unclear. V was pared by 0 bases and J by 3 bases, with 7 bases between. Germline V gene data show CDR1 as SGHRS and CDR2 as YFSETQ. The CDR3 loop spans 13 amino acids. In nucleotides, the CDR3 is TGCGCCAGCAGCTTGGAATTGAACTACGAGCAGTACTTC. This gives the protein CASSLELNYEQYF.

CDR3 region: CASSLSPDTQYF. The DNA for the CDR3 is TGTGCCAGCAGCTTGTCTCCAGATACGCAGTATTTT. The genes are TRBV7-8 and TRBJ2-3; D ambiguous. The CDR3 consists of 12 residues. V lost 3 bases and J 4 bases, leaving 5 bases between the germline ends. The V gene's germline CDR1 is SGHVS and CDR2 FQNEAQ.

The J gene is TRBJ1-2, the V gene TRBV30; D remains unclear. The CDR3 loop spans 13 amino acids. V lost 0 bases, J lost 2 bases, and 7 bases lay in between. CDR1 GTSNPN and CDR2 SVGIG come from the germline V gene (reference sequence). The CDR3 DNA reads TGTGCCTGGAGTGTGTCCGGGAACTATGGCTACACCTTC. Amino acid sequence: CAWSVSGNYGYTF.

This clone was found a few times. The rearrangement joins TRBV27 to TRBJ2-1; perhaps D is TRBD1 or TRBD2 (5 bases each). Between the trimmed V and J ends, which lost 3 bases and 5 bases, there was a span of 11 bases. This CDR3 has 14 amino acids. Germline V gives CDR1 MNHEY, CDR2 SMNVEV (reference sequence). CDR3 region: CASSFPGRHNEQFF. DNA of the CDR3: TGTGCCAGCAGTTTTCCGGGGCGCCACAATGAGCAGTTCTTC.

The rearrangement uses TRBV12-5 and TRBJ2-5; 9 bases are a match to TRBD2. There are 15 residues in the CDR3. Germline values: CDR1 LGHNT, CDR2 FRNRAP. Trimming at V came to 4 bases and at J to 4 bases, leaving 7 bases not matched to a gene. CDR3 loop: CASGWMGLAGETQYF. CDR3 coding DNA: TGTGCTAGTGGTTGGATGGGACTAGCAGGAGAGACCCAGTACTTC.

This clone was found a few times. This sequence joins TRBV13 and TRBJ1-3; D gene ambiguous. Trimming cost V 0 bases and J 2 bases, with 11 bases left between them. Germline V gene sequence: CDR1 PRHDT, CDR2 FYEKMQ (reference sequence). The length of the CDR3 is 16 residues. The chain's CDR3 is CASSLGLGVAGNTIYF. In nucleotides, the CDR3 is TGTGCCAGCAGCTTAGGCCTCGGGGTGGCTGGAAACACCATATATTTT.

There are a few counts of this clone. The CDR3 DNA sequence: TGTGCCTGGGCGGGCATGAACACTGAAGCTTTCTTT. It codes for CAWAGMNTEAFF. This chain joins TRBV30 and TRBJ1-1, with unresolved D. V dropped 5 bases and J dropped 0 bases, with 7 bases sitting between them. Germline V CDR1 and CDR2: GTSNPN, SVGIG (reference sequence). The CDR3 length is 12 residues.

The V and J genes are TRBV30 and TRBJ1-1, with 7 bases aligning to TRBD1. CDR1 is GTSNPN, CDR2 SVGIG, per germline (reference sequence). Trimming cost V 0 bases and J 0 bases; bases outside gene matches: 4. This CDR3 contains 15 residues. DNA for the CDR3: TGTGCCTGGAGTGTACCAGGGGGGGTGAACACTGAAGCTTTCTTT. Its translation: CAWSVPGGVNTEAFF.

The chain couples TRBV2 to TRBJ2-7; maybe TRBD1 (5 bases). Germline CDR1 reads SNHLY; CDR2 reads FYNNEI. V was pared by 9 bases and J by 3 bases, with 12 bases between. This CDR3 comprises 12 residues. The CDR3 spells CARGPDSYEQYF. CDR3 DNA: TGTGCCAGAGGACCCGACAGCTACGAGCAGTACTTC.

As DNA, the CDR3 is TGTGCCTGGAGTGATCTGCGGTGGGGTGAGCAGTTCTTC. Translated, it gives CAWSDLRWGEQFF. The chain links TRBV30 to TRBJ2-1; D is uncertain. CDR1 is GTSNPN and CDR2 is SVGIG in the germline V gene (reference sequence). The CDR3 is 13 amino acids. V was cut by 1 base and J by 9 bases, with 13 bases left in between.

CDR3 region: CASSPPSGGVKNIQYF. In DNA, the CDR3 is TGTGCCAGCAGCCCCCCTAGCGGGGGGGTCAAAAACATTCAGTACTTC. The gene calls are TRBV7-9 and TRBJ2-4, with TRBD2 identical over 12 bases. CDR1 and CDR2 (germline): SEHNR, FQNEAQ (reference sequence). CDR3 length: 16 amino acids. The ends lost 5 bases at V and 3 bases at J; junction bases unmatched: 5. Drawing the rest from reference TRBV7-9 and TRBJ2-4, the complete variable domain is DTGVSQNPRHKITKRGQNVTFRCDPISEHNRLYWYRQTLGQGPEFLTYFQNEAQLEKSRLLSDRFSAERPKGSFSTLEIQRTEQGDSAMYLCASSPPSGGVKNIQYFGAGTRLSVL.

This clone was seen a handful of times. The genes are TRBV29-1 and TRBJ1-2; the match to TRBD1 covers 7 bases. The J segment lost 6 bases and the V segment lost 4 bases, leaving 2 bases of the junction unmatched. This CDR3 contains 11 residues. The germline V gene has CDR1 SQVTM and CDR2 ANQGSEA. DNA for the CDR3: TGCAGCGTTGTGACAGGGAATGGCTACACCTTC. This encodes CSVVTGNGYTF.

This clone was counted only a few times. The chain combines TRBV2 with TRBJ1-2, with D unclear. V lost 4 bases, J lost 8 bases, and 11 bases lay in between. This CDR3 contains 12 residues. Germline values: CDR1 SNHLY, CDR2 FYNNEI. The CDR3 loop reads CASSVGVRGYTF. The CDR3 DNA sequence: TGTGCCAGCAGTGTCGGGGTTCGAGGCTACACCTTC.

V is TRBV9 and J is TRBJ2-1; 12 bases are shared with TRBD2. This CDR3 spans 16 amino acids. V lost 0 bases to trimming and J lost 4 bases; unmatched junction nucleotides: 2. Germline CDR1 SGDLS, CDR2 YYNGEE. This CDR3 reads CASSVDGLAGYNEQFF. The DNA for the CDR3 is TGTGCCAGCAGCGTAGACGGACTAGCGGGGTACAATGAGCAGTTCTTC.